The T cell receptor (beta chain) under discussion was sequenced for a study of T cells in Graves' hyperthyroidism and ophthalmopathy. General study results and limits: Clonotypes that were expanded in thyroid above 0.001 mostly appeared in blood too.

Amplified TCR beta CDR3 regions came from RNA transcripts. An initial round of RT-PCR targeting the TCR CDR3 relied on the HTBI primer set. TCRdb fed the multiplex PCR reads into MiXCR, producing one record per CDR3 protein. The repertoire includes over 500,000 distinct CDR3 sequences, around 15% of them detected once, and about 15% sits in the top ten. Lactation, pregnancy, other autoimmune disease or uncontrolled infection excluded patients. V lost 1 base and J lost 5, with 8 bases in between. Germline-derived CDR1 and CDR2 are LNHDA and SQIVND (reference sequence). CDR3 length equals 13 residues. On this clonotype: What it binds is not known.

The receptor was isolated from a middle-aged woman with Graves' hyperthyroidism. This chain connects TRBV19 to TRBJ2-5, with D tentatively TRBD1 (6 bases). Sequenced sample: blood. CDR3 loop: CASSIGDIETQYF. In DNA form, the CDR3 reads TGTGCCAGTAGTATAGGGGACATCGAGACCCAGTACTTC.